The next 7 T cell receptor beta chains were all read from a single sample in a study of kidney transplant recipient with SARS-CoV-2 infection. TCRdb independently ran MiXCR on the reads; one entry per CDR3 protein. Counted here are fewer than 250,000 distinct CDR3 sequences, roughly 26% occurring once; the ten biggest clones make up nearly 7.5%. The sample was a blood sample, taken at baseline and around day 120 from a kidney transplant recipient. The receptors come from a young adult male patient who had COVID-19 and was a kidney transplant recipient. Some T cells may be transferred from the graft donor.

A word on this clonotype: Possible read error: a much larger clone is one base away. The V call is TRBV6-2 or TRBV6-3, the J call TRBJ1-2; D not certain. CDR1 MNHEY and CDR2 SVGEGT come from the germline V gene. This CDR3 has 17 amino acids. V was clipped by 3 bases and J by 4 bases, with 21 bases between them. The CDR3 sequence is CASSYAGCIGKTYGYTF. As DNA, the CDR3 is TGTGCCAGCAGTTATGCGGGCTGCATCGGAAAGACCTATGGCTACACCTTC.

The table lists this clonotype with a few counts. The genes are TRBV11-1 and TRBJ1-2; D gene uncertain. Trimming removed 5 bases at V and 4 bases at J, with 23 bases between. The CDR3 is 17 amino acids. The germline V gene encodes CDR1 SGHAT and CDR2 FQDESV (reference sequence). DNA for the CDR3: TGTGCCAGCAGCCTAGAACCTAAGTCTGGAAAGACCTATGGCTACACCTTC. It encodes CASSLEPKSGKTYGYTF.

This clonotype was observed at least ten times. The rearrangement uses TRBV5-6 and TRBJ1-2; D is unclear. The germline V gene encodes CDR1 SGHDT and CDR2 YYEEEE. Trimming pared 7 bases from V and 4 bases from J, leaving 23 bases between. The CDR3 is 16 residues long. The CDR3 DNA follows: TGTGCCAGCCGTGGCGTCAATAGTCGAAAGACCTATGGCTACACCTTC. Its translation is CASRGVNSRKTYGYTF. Full variable domain (remainder filled in from reference TRBV5-6 and TRBJ1-2): DAGVTQSPTHLIKTRGQQVTLRCSPKSGHDTVSWYQQALGQGPQFIFQYYEEEERQRGNFPDRFSGHQFPNYSSELNVNALLLGDSALYLCASRGVNSRKTYGYTFGSGTRLTVV.

This clonotype occurred many times. This rearrangement joins TRBV11-2 to TRBJ1-4; TRBD1 might be the D (5 bases). This CDR3 has 16 amino acids. Germline V CDR1 and CDR2: SGHAT, FQNNGV. V lost 4 bases, J lost 0 bases, and 12 bases lay in between. CDR3 loop: CASSWGPTPTNEKLFF. Written as DNA, the CDR3 is TGTGCCAGCAGCTGGGGCCCGACTCCAACTAATGAAAAACTGTTTTTT.

This clonotype was picked up many times. The chain recombines TRBV19 with TRBJ1-4, with 11 bases lining up with TRBD1. CDR3 length: 15 amino acids. Germline V gives CDR1 LNHDA, CDR2 SQIVND (reference sequence). The ends lost 7 bases at V and 7 bases at J; junction bases unmatched: 8. The CDR3 nucleotides are TGTGCCAGTATGGACAGGGGGCGAGGTTTTGAAAAACTGTTTTTT. Its protein product is CASMDRGRGFEKLFF. The full variable domain, rest sourced from reference TRBV19 and TRBJ1-4, is DGGITQSPKYLFRKEGQNVTLSCEQNLNHDAMYWYRQDPGQGLRLIYYSQIVNDFQKGDIAEGYSVSREKKESFPLTVTSAQKNPTAFYLCASMDRGRGFEKLFFGSGTQLSVL.

Worth noting for this clonotype: A read error may be the cause here, since a much bigger clone is one base away. CDR3 loop: CAGSVSNGFYGYTF. CDR3 nucleotides: TGTGCCGGCAGCGTAAGTAACGGATTCTATGGCTACACCTTC. The rearrangement links TRBV9 to TRBJ1-2; D not resolved. Per germline, CDR1 SGDLS and CDR2 YYNGEE. The CDR3 is made up of 14 amino acids. Drawing the rest from reference TRBV9 and TRBJ1-2, the complete variable domain is DSGVTQTPKHLITATGQRVTLRCSPRSGDLSVYWYQQSLDQGLQFLIQYYNGEERAKGNILERFSAQQFPDLHSELNLSSLELGDSALYFCAGSVSNGFYGYTFGSGTRLTVV.

Worth noting for this clonotype: At one end the junction does not follow the germline gene, possibly because of a read error. The CDR3 protein is CASSQENEQLF. CDR3 DNA sequence: TGCGCCAGCAGCCAAGAGAATGAGCAGCTCTTC. The V gene is TRBV4-3, the J gene TRBJ2-1; the D is unclear. CDR1 LGHNA and CDR2 YSLEER come from the germline V gene. The CDR3 contains 11 residues.